The 11 T cell receptor beta chains below were found in one sample sequenced in a study of blood T cell repertoires in COVID-19. Profiling relied on immunoSEQ multiplex PCR, and the TCRdb table lists in-frame clones only, not all of them. This sample has 30,000 to 35,000 clones, with around 87% found just once. Sequenced input: peripheral blood. Every receptor here comes from an elderly man with active COVID-19.

This chain uses TRBV28 with TRBJ1-5; D possibly corresponds to TRBD1 (5 bases). In germline, CDR1 is MDHEN, CDR2 SYDVKM. This CDR3 contains 14 residues. Trimming left V 5 bases short and J 5 bases short, with 13 bases between. DNA for the CDR3: TGTGCCAGCAGTGGGGGACGGAGGGATCAGCCCCAGCATTTT. Protein product: CASSGGRRDQPQHF. The complete variable domain, with remaining parts taken from reference TRBV28 and TRBJ1-5, reads DVKVTQSSRYLVKRTGEKVFLECVQDMDHENMFWYRQDPGLGLRLIYFSYDVKMKEKGDIPEGYSVSREKKERFSLILESASTNQTSMYLCASSGGRRDQPQHFGDGTRLSIL.

This sequence joins TRBV19 and TRBJ2-2; TRBD2 matches at 10 bases. The CDR3 runs to 16 residues. Germline V CDR1 and CDR2: LNHDA, SQIVND (reference sequence). V lost 9 bases and J lost 5; bases outside the gene matches: 12. The CDR3 DNA reads TGTGCCAGCAGGACTAGCGGCCCAAGCGGGACCGGGGAGCTGTTTTTT. Amino acid sequence: CASRTSGPSGTGELFF.

This clone has just one count. This chain uses TRBV6-5 with TRBJ1-2; D is unclear. The V gene's germline CDR1 is MNHEY and CDR2 SVGAGI. V lost 0 bases, J lost 4 bases, and 6 bases lay in between. The CDR3 is 13 residues long. The CDR3 DNA reads TGTGCCAGCAGTTACTCTGCAGGCTATGGCTACACCTTC. Translated: CASSYSAGYGYTF.

V usage is TRBV7-9 and J usage is TRBJ2-1, with 7 bases aligning to TRBD2. The CDR3 runs 16 residues. After removal of 5 bases from V and 5 bases from J, the junction contained 12 bases not matched to a gene. Per germline, CDR1 SEHNR and CDR2 FQNEAQ (reference sequence). CDR3 loop: CASSPSPLAVHNEQFF. The CDR3 DNA is TGTGCCAGCAGCCCAAGCCCTCTAGCGGTTCACAATGAGCAGTTCTTC.

The chain uses TRBV2 and TRBJ2-4; the D is unclear. Germline-derived CDR1 and CDR2 are SNHLY and FYNNEI. The CDR3 extends over 10 amino acids. Between the trimmed V and J ends, which lost 8 bases and 12 bases, there was a span of 11 bases. In DNA form, the CDR3 reads TGTGCCAGCTCCAACGAGGATCAGTACTTC. As protein: CASSNEDQYF.

V gene TRBV9 combines with J gene TRBJ2-5; no clear D gene. The germline V gene encodes CDR1 SGDLS and CDR2 YYNGEE. V lost 1 base and J lost 3, with 4 bases in between. The CDR3 consists of 12 residues. The CDR3: CASSVTEETQYF. Here the CDR3 DNA reads TGTGCCAGCAGCGTAACGGAAGAGACCCAGTACTTC.

This clone was detected a few times. The chain recombines TRBV19 with TRBJ2-7; 9 positions match TRBD1. The trim removed 2 bases at V and 3 bases at J, leaving 8 bases unmatched. Germline lookup yields CDR1 LNHDA and CDR2 SQIVND (reference sequence). This CDR3 region has 16 residues. For the CDR3, the DNA is TGTGCCAGTAGTATAAGGGGGACAGGGATGAGCTACGAGCAGTACTTC. This translates into CASSIRGTGMSYEQYF. The full variable domain, in which reference TRBV19 and TRBJ2-7 provide the parts outside the CDR3, is DGGITQSPKYLFRKEGQNVTLSCEQNLNHDAMYWYRQDPGQGLRLIYYSQIVNDFQKGDIAEGYSVSREKKESFPLTVTSAQKNPTAFYLCASSIRGTGMSYEQYFGPGTRLTVT.

The chain joins TRBV7-9 to TRBJ1-4, with D possibly matching TRBD1 (5 bases). The germline CDR1 and CDR2 sequences are SEHNR and FQNEAQ (reference sequence). The CDR3 runs 13 residues. Trimming cost V 0 bases and J 10 bases, with 9 bases left between them. The CDR3 spells CASSLAGGGKLFF. CDR3 sequence (DNA): TGTGCCAGCAGCTTAGCGGGGGGAGGAAAACTGTTTTTT.

The J gene is TRBJ1-1, the V gene TRBV7-6, with unresolved D. The germline CDR1 and CDR2 sequences are SGHVS and FNYEAQ. The CDR3 has 15 residues. V was cut by 5 bases and J by 3 bases, with 16 bases left in between. The CDR3: CASSHRQGRDTEAFF. CDR3 DNA: TGTGCCAGCAGCCACCGACAAGGGCGGGACACTGAAGCTTTCTTT.

DNA of the CDR3: TGTGCCTGGAATAGGCGGGACCAAGAGACCCAGTACTTC. It specifies CAWNRRDQETQYF. V and J are TRBV30 and TRBJ2-5; possible D gene TRBD2, 5 bases. V gave up 4 bases and J gave up 0 bases, with 9 bases separating them. CDR1 is GTSNPN, CDR2 SVGIG, per germline (reference sequence). The CDR3 runs 13 residues.

V gene TRBV27 combines with J gene TRBJ2-7, with unresolved D. The germline CDR1 and CDR2 sequences are MNHEY and SMNVEV (reference sequence). This CDR3 comprises 13 residues. Trimming stripped 4 bases from V and 5 bases from J, with 12 bases between. CDR3: CASSSYQLNEQYF. DNA for the CDR3: TGTGCCAGCAGTTCCTATCAATTAAACGAGCAGTACTTC.